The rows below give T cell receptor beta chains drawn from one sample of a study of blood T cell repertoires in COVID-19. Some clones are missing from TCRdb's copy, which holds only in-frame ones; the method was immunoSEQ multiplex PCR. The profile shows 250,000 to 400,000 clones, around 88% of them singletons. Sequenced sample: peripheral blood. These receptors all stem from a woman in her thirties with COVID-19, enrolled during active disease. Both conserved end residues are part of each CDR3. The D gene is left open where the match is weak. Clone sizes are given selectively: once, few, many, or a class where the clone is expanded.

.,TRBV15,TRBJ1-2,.,CATSRDFRGYTF,TGTGCCACCAGCAGAGACTTCCGGGGCTACACCTTC
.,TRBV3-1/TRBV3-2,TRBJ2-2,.,CASSLLLAGELFF,TGTGCCAGCAGCCTCCTATTAGCCGGGGAGCTGTTTTTT
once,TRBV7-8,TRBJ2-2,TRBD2,CASSTRLAGNTGELFF,TGTGCCAGCAGCACCCGACTAGCGGGGAACACCGGGGAGCTGTTTTTT
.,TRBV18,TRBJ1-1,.,CASSPRQDRGGTEAFF,TGTGCCAGCTCACCGAGACAGGACCGAGGAGGCACTGAAGCTTTCTTT
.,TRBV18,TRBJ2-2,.,CASSPLQGDTGELFF,TGTGCCAGCTCACCACTTCAGGGTGACACCGGGGAGCTGTTTTTT
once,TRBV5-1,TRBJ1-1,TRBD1,CASSLDAGTGRMNTEAFF,TGCGCCAGCAGCTTGGACGCAGGGACAGGCCGAATGAACACTGAAGCTTTCTTT
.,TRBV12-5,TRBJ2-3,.,CASANERIASTDTQYF,TGTGCTAGTGCCAATGAGAGAATAGCCAGCACAGATACGCAGTATTTT
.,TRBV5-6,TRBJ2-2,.,CASSIDTGSGELFF,TGTGCCAGCAGCATAGATACTGGGAGCGGGGAGCTGTTTTTT
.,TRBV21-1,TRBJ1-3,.,CATTVGTRAGNTIYF,TGTGCCACCACGGTCGGTACTAGGGCTGGAAACACCATATATTTT
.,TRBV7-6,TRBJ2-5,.,CASSQGHSQETQYF,TGTGCCAGCAGCCAGGGACATTCCCAAGAGACCCAGTACTTC
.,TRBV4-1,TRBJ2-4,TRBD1,CASSQGRVTGAKNIQYF,TGCGCCAGCAGCCAAGGTCGTGTGACAGGGGCCAAAAACATTCAGTACTTC
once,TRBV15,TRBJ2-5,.,CATSRDRGGGKETQYF,TGTGCCACCAGCAGAGATAGGGGCGGGGGCAAAGAGACCCAGTACTTC
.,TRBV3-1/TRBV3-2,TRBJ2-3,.,CASSQERQTDTQYF,TGTGCCAGCAGCCAGGAACGACAGACAGATACGCAGTATTTT
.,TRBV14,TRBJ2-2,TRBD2,CASSQVLAGYTGELFF,TGTGCCAGCAGCCAAGTACTAGCGGGGTACACCGGGGAGCTGTTTTTT
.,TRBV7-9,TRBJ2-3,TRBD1,CASSLGGTGGDTQYF,TGTGCCAGCAGCTTAGGTGGGACAGGGGGAGATACGCAGTATTTT
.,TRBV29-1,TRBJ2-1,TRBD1,CSVSNRGRGYNEQFF,TGCAGCGTCTCAAACAGGGGGCGAGGCTACAATGAGCAGTTCTTC
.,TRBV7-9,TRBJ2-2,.,CASSLSSGELFF,TGTGCCAGCAGCTTATCCTCCGGGGAGCTGTTTTTT
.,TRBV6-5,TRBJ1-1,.,CASRLGITEAFF,TGTGCCAGCAGACTAGGGATCACTGAAGCTTTCTTT